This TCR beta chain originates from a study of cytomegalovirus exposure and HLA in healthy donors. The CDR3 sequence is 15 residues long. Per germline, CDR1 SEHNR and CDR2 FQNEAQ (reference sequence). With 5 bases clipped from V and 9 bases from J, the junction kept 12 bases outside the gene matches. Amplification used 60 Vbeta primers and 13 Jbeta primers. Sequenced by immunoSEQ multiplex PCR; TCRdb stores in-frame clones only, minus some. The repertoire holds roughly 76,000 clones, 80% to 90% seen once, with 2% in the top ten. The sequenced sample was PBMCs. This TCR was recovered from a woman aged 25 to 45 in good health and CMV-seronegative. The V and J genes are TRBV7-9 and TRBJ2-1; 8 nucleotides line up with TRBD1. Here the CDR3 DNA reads TGTGCCAGCAGCACCGGACAGGGCGCGGGTAGTGAGCAGTTCTTC. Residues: CASSTGQGAGSEQFF. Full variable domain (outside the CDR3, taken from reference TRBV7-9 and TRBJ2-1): DTGVSQNPRHKITKRGQNVTFRCDPISEHNRLYWYRQTLGQGPEFLTYFQNEAQLEKSRLLSDRFSAERPKGSFSTLEIQRTEQGDSAMYLCASSTGQGAGSEQFFGPGTRLTVL.